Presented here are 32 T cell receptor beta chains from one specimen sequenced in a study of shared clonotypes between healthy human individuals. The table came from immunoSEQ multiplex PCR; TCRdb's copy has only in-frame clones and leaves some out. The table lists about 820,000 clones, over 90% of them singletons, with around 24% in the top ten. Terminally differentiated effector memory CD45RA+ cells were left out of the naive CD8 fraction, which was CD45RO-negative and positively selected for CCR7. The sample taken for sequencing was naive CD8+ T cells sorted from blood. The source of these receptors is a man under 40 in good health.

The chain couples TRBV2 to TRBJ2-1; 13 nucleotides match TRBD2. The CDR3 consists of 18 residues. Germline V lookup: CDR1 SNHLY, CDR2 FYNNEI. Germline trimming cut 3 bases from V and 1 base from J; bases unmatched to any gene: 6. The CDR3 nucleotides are TGTGCCAGCAGTGATTCGGGACTAGCGGGAAGGTCCTACAATGAGCAGTTCTTC. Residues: CASSDSGLAGRSYNEQFF.

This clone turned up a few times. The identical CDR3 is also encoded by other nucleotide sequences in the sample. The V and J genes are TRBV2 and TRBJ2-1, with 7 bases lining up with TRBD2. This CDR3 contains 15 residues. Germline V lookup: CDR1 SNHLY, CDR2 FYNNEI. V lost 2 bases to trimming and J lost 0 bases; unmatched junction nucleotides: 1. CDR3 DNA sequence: TGTGCCAGCAGTGAACAGCGGGACTCCTACAATGAGCAGTTCTTC. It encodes CASSEQRDSYNEQFF.

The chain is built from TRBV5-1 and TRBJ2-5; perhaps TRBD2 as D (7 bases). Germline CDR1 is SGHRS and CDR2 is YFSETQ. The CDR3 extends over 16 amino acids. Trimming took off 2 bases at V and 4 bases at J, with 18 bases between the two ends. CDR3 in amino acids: CASSFDRGGEGETQYF. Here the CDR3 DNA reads TGCGCCAGCAGCTTTGATAGAGGGGGGGAAGGAGAGACCCAGTACTTC.

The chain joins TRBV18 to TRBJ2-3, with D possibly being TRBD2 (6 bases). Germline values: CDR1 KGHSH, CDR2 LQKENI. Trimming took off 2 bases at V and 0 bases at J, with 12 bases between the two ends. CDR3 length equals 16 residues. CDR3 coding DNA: TGTGCCAGCTCACCAGTGGCGGGACGAAGCACAGATACGCAGTATTTT. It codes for CASSPVAGRSTDTQYF.

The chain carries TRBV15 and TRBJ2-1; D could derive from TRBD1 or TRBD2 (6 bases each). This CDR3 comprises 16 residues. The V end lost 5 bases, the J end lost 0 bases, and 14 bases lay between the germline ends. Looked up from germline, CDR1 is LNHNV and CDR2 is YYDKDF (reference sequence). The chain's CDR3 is CATSPEGGFSYNEQFF. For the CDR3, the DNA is TGTGCCACCAGCCCCGAGGGGGGTTTCTCCTACAATGAGCAGTTCTTC.

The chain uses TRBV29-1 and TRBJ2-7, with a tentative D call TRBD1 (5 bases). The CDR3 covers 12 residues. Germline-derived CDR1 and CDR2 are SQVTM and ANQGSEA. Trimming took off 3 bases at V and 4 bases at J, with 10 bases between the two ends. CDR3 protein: CSVELRGYEQYF. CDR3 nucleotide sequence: TGCAGCGTTGAGTTAAGGGGATACGAGCAGTACTTC.

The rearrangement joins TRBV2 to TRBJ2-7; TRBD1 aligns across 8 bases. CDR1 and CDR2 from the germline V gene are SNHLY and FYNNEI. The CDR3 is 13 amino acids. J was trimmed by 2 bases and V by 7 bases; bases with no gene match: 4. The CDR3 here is CASTMTGAYEQYF. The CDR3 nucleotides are TGTGCCAGCACCATGACAGGGGCCTACGAGCAGTACTTC.

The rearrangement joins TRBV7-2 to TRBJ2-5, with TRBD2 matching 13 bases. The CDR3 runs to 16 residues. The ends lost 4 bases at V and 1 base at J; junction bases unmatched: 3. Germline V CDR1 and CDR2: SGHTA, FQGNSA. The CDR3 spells CASSWGLAGFQETQYF. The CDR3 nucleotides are TGTGCCAGCAGCTGGGGACTAGCGGGATTCCAAGAGACCCAGTACTTC.

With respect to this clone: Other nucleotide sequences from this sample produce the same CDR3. CDR3 sequence reads: CASSSGLAYEQYF. For the CDR3, the DNA is TGTGCCAGCAGTTCAGGTCTTGCCTACGAGCAGTACTTC. The chain is built from TRBV27 and TRBJ2-7; the D is unclear. The CDR3 is 13 amino acids. Trimming cost V 4 bases and J 2 bases, with 9 bases left between them. CDR1 is MNHEY and CDR2 is SMNVEV in the germline V gene (reference sequence).

In nucleotides, the CDR3 is TGTGCCAGCAGCCGGAGGGGGACACTTGAAGCTTTCTTT. Protein sequence: CASSRRGTLEAFF. The V gene is TRBV5-6, the J gene TRBJ1-1; maybe TRBD1 (6 bases). The V and J ends lost 4 bases and 7 bases respectively, with 14 bases between them. Germline assignment: CDR1 SGHDT and CDR2 YYEEEE. The CDR3 loop spans 13 amino acids. Full variable domain (missing parts from reference TRBV5-6 and TRBJ1-1): DAGVTQSPTHLIKTRGQQVTLRCSPKSGHDTVSWYQQALGQGPQFIFQYYEEEERQRGNFPDRFSGHQFPNYSSELNVNALLLGDSALYLCASSRRGTLEAFFGQGTRLTVV.

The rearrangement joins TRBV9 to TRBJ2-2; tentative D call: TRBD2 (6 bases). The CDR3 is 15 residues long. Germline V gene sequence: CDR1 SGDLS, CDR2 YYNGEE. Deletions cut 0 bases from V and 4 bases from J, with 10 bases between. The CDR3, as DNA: TGTGCCAGCAGCGTAGGGACTAAGGGCACCGGGGAGCTGTTTTTT. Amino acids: CASSVGTKGTGELFF.

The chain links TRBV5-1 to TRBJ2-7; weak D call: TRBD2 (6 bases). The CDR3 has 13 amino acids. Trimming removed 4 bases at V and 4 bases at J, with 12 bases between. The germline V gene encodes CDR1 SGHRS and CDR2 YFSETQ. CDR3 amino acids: CASSTGLDYEQYF. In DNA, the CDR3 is TGCGCCAGCAGCACGGGACTTGATTACGAGCAGTACTTC.

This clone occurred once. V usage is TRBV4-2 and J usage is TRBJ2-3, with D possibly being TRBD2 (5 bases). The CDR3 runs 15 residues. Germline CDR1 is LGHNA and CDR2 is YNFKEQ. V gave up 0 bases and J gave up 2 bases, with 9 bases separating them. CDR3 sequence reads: CASSQDWRITDTQYF. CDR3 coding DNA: TGTGCCAGCAGCCAAGATTGGAGGATCACAGATACGCAGTATTTT.

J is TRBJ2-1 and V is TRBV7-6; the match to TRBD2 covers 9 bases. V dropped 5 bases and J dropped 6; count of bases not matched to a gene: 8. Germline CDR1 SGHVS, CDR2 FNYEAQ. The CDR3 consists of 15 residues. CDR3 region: CASSLQSSGSNEQFF. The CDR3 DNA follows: TGTGCCAGCAGCCTCCAGAGTAGCGGGAGCAATGAGCAGTTCTTC.

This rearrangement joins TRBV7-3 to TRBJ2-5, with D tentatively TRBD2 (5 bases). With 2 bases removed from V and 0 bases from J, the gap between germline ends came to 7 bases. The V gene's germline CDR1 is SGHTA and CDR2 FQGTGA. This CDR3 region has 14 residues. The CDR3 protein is CASSLEGYQETQYF. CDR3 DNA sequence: TGTGCCAGCAGCTTAGAGGGTTACCAAGAGACCCAGTACTTC.

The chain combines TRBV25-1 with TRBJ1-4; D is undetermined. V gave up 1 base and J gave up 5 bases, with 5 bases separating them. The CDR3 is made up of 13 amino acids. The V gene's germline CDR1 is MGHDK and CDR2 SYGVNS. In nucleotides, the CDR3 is TGTGCCAGCAGTGAATCCAGGAATGAAAAACTGTTTTTT. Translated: CASSESRNEKLFF.

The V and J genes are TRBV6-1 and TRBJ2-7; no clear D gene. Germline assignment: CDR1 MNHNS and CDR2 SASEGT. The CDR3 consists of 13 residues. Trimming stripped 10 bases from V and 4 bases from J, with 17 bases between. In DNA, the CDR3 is TGTGCCACACCTCCGCCCGGGTCGTACGAGCAGTACTTC. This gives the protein CATPPPGSYEQYF.

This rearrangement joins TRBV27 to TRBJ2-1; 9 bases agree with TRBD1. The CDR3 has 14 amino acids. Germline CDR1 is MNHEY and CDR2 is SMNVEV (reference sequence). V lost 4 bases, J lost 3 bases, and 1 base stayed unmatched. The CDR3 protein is CASSWDRDYNEQFF. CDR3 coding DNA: TGTGCCAGCAGTTGGGACAGGGACTACAATGAGCAGTTCTTC.

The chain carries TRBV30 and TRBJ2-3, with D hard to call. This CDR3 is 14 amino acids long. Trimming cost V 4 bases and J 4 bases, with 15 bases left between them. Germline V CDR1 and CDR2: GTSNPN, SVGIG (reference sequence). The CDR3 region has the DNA TGTGCCTGGAACTGGGCTAGTGGGTCAGATACGCAGTATTTT. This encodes CAWNWASGSDTQYF.

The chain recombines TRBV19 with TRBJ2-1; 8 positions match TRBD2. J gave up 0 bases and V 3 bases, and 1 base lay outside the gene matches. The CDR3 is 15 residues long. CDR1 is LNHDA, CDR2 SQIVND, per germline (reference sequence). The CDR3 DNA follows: TGTGCCAGTAGTATTGGGACTAGCTCCTACAATGAGCAGTTCTTC. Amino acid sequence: CASSIGTSSYNEQFF.

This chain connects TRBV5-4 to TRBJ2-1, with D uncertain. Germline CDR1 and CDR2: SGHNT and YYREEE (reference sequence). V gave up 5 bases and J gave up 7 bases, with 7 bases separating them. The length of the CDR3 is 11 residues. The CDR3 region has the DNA TGTGCCAGCAGGTCGAATAATGAGCAGTTCTTC. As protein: CASRSNNEQFF. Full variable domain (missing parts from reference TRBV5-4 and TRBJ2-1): ETGVTQSPTHLIKTRGQQVTLRCSSQSGHNTVSWYQQALGQGPQFIFQYYREEENGRGNFPPRFSGLQFPNYSSELNVNALELDDSALYLCASRSNNEQFFGPGTRLTVL.

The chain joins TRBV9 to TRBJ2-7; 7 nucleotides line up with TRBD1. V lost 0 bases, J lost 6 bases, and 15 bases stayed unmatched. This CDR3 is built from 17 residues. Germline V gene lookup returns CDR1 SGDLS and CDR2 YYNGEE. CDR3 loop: CASSVASPSRQGLEQYF. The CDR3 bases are TGTGCCAGCAGCGTAGCCTCCCCCTCTCGACAGGGTCTCGAGCAGTACTTC. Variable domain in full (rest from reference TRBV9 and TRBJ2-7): DSGVTQTPKHLITATGQRVTLRCSPRSGDLSVYWYQQSLDQGLQFLIQYYNGEERAKGNILERFSAQQFPDLHSELNLSSLELGDSALYFCASSVASPSRQGLEQYFGPGTRLTVT.

The CDR3 bases are TGTGCCAGCAGCACCCACACCCTAGCGGGAGGACTCGTAGAGACCCAGTACTTC. Its translation is CASSTHTLAGGLVETQYF. The chain has TRBV28 and TRBJ2-5; 11 nucleotides agree with TRBD2. CDR1 and CDR2 from the germline V gene are MDHEN and SYDVKM. This CDR3 spans 18 amino acids. V lost 6 bases to trimming and J lost 4 bases; unmatched junction nucleotides: 16.

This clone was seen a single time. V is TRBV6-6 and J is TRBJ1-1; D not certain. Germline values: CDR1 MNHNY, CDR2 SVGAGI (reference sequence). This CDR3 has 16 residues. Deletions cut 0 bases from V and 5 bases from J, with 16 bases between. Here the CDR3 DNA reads TGTGCCAGCAGTTACTCGTTTGCGGAGGGCGGGACTGAAGCTTTCTTT. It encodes CASSYSFAEGGTEAFF.

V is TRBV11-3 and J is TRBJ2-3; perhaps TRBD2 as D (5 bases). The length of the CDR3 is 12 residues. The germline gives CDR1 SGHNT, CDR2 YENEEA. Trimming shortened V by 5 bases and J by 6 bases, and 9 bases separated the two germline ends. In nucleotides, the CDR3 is TGTGCCAGCAGCGCATCGGGGGATACGCAGTATTTT. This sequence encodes CASSASGDTQYF.

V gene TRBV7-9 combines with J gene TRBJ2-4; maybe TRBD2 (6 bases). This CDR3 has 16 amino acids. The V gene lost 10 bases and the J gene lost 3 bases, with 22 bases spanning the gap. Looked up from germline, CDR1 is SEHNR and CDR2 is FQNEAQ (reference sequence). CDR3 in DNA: TGTGCCATTAGTTCGGTGAGCGGGTTTGACAAAAACATTCAGTACTTC. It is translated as CAISSVSGFDKNIQYF.

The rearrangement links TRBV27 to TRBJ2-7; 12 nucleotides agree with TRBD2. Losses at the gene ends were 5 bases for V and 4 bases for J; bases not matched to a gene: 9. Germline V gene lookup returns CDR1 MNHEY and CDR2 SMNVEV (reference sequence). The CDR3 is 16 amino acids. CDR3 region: CASSAKLAGGLYEQYF. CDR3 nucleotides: TGTGCCAGCAGTGCCAAACTAGCGGGAGGACTATACGAGCAGTACTTC.

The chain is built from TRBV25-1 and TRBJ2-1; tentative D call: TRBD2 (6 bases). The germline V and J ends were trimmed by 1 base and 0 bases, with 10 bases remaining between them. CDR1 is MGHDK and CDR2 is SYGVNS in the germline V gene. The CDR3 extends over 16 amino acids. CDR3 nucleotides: TGTGCCAGCAGTGAATCCGAGGGAGGCTCCTACAATGAGCAGTTCTTC. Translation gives CASSESEGGSYNEQFF.

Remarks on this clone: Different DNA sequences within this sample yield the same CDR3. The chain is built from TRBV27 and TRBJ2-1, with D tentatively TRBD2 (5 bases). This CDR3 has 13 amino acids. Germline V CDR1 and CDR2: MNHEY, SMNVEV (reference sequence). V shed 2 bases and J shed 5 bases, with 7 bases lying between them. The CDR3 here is CASSLEGDNEQFF. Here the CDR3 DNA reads TGTGCCAGCAGTTTAGAGGGCGACAATGAGCAGTTCTTC.

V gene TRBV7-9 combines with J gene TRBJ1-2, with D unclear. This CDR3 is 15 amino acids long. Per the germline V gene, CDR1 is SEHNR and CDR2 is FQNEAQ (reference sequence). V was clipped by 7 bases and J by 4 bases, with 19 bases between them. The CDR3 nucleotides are TGTGCCAGCATGGATTTCGGCGGCGGACTCTATGGCTACACCTTC. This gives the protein CASMDFGGGLYGYTF. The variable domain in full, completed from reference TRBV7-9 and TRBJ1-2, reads DTGVSQNPRHKITKRGQNVTFRCDPISEHNRLYWYRQTLGQGPEFLTYFQNEAQLEKSRLLSDRFSAERPKGSFSTLEIQRTEQGDSAMYLCASMDFGGGLYGYTFGSGTRLTVV.

This CDR3 is CASSFGGGLTEAFF. CDR3 DNA: TGTGCCAGCAGCTTCGGAGGGGGGCTCACTGAAGCTTTCTTT. The chain employs TRBV7-6 and TRBJ1-1; D may be TRBD1 (6 bases). V was trimmed by 3 bases and J by 4 bases, leaving 12 bases between them. CDR3 size: 14 residues. Germline CDR1 SGHVS, CDR2 FNYEAQ.

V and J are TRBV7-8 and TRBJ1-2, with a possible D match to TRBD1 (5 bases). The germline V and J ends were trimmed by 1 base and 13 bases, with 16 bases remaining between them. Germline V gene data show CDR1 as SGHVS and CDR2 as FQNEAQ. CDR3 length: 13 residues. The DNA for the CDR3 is TGTGCCAGCAGCTTAGTGACGTGGCAGGGCGTCACCTTC. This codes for CASSLVTWQGVTF.